The sequence of this TCR beta chain was determined in a study of cytomegalovirus exposure and HLA in healthy donors. General study results and limits: Certain sequence variants were highly shared and formed a cluster, and this cluster was likely a sequencing artifact.

The V end was cut by 2 bases, the J end by 3 bases, with 10 bases between. Germline values: CDR1 LNHDA, CDR2 SQIVND (reference sequence). This CDR3 spans 14 amino acids. This clone was seen only a few times. The antigen remains undetermined. Both 60 Vbeta primers and 13 Jbeta primers went into the PCR. Using immunoSEQ multiplex PCR, the repertoire was profiled, and TCRdb retains in-frame clones only, with some absent. The sample has some 150,000 clones, 79% seen once; the top ten hold roughly 3.6%. What was sequenced was PBMCs. The clonotype comes from a human donor in good health. J is TRBJ1-2 and V is TRBV19; weak D call: TRBD1 (6 bases). CDR3 residues: CASSIQGRDYGYTF. The CDR3 DNA follows: TGTGCCAGTAGTATACAGGGGCGTGACTATGGCTACACCTTC.